The present entry profiles one T cell receptor (beta chain) with its context. The antigen remains unidentified. J was trimmed by 4 bases and V by 5 bases; bases with no gene match: 11. CDR1 and CDR2 (germline): LGHNA, YSLEER. The CDR3 runs to 18 residues. The record originates from a study of OX40 agonist ivuxolimab in advanced cancers. On the study more broadly: Males comprised 75% to 90% of the group, whose mean age was about 62 years (range about 20 to 79).

Only in-frame clones appear in the TCRdb table, and some are missing; sequencing was by immunoSEQ multiplex PCR. Seen here are approximately 70,000 clones, 84% observed once, and the top ten hold 6% to 9.5%. Findings and caveats of the study: Among the nonresponders, some also had low normalized T-cell clonal expansion. Determination of antigen specificity was not performed for the expanded peripheral T cells.

Sequencing was performed on CD4+ or CD8+ T cells sorted from blood, taken in a trial of the OX40 agonist ivuxolimab. The gene calls are TRBV4-3 and TRBJ2-3; 14 bases agree with TRBD2. This TCR was recovered from an adult with an advanced solid tumor such as melanoma, head and neck, liver or kidney cancer. This CDR3 is CASSGGGTSGRAADTQYF. The CDR3 coding sequence is TGCGCCAGCAGCGGCGGGGGGACTAGCGGGAGAGCGGCAGATACGCAGTATTTT.